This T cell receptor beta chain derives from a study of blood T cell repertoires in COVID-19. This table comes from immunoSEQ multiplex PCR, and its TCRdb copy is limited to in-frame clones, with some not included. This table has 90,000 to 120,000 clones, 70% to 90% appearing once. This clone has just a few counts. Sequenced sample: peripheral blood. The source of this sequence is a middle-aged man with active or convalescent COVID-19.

CDR3 in amino acids: CASSFTGTGAFF. Written as DNA, the CDR3 is TGTGCCAGCAGTTTTACCGGGACAGGGGCTTTCTTT. The chain joins TRBV12-3 or TRBV12-4 to TRBJ1-1; TRBD1 matches 9 bases. The CDR3 runs to 12 residues. Losses at the gene ends were 3 bases for V and 11 bases for J; bases not matched to a gene: 4.